A selection of T cell receptor beta chains follows, all from one sample in a study of shared clonotypes between healthy human individuals. Profiling relied on immunoSEQ multiplex PCR, and the TCRdb table lists in-frame clones only, not all of them. The data contain about 2.4 million clones, around nine tenths of them singletons. What was sequenced was naive CD4+ T cells sorted from blood. Receptors originate from a man aged 18 to 30 in good health. Each CDR3 is given with its conserved first and last residue. Each record gives: clone size, V gene, D gene, J gene, CDR3 DNA, CDR3 protein. D genes are given only for firm matches. Clone size is shown for a subset of rows, as once, few, many or a class of expanded clone.

abundance: NA; v_gene: TRBV25-1; d_gene: TRBD1; j_gene: TRBJ1-4; CDR3nt: TGTGCCAGCAGTGAATCCTCCGGGACAGGTCGTGAAAAACTGTTTTTT; CDR3aa: CASSESSGTGREKLFF
abundance: NA; v_gene: TRBV9; d_gene: TRBD2; j_gene: TRBJ2-3; CDR3nt: TGTGCCAGCAGCCCCACTAGCGGGAGTTTTCCAGATACGCAGTATTTT; CDR3aa: CASSPTSGSFPDTQYF
abundance: NA; v_gene: TRBV9; d_gene: TRBD1; j_gene: TRBJ2-3; CDR3nt: TGTGCCAGCAGCGAGACGACAGGGGGCACAGATACGCAGTATTTT; CDR3aa: CASSETTGGTDTQYF
abundance: once; v_gene: TRBV6-1; d_gene: NA; j_gene: TRBJ1-6; CDR3nt: TGTGCCAGCAGTGTGATGAGGAATTCACCCCTCCACTTT; CDR3aa: CASSVMRNSPLHF
abundance: few; v_gene: TRBV7-9; d_gene: NA; j_gene: TRBJ2-2; CDR3nt: TGTGCCAGCAGCTTATCTCAGGCCGGGGAGCTGTTTTTT; CDR3aa: CASSLSQAGELFF
abundance: NA; v_gene: TRBV5-6; d_gene: NA; j_gene: TRBJ1-3; CDR3nt: TGTGCCAGCAGACAGACGGACGCCTCTGGAAACACCATATATTTT; CDR3aa: CASRQTDASGNTIYF
abundance: NA; v_gene: TRBV6-5; d_gene: NA; j_gene: TRBJ1-1; CDR3nt: TGTGCCAGCAGCCTCGGGGGGGTGAACACTGAAGCTTTCTTT; CDR3aa: CASSLGGVNTEAFF
abundance: NA; v_gene: TRBV5-6; d_gene: TRBD1; j_gene: TRBJ1-1; CDR3nt: TGTGCCAGCAGCCCCCTCCCACAGGGGACCTCGAGGCGTAACACTGAAGCTTTCTTT; CDR3aa: CASSPLPQGTSRRNTEAFF
abundance: NA; v_gene: TRBV4-3; d_gene: TRBD2; j_gene: TRBJ2-1; CDR3nt: TGCGCCAGCAGCCAAGTTCTAGCGGGATGGAATGAGCAGTTCTTC; CDR3aa: CASSQVLAGWNEQFF
abundance: NA; v_gene: TRBV29-1; d_gene: NA; j_gene: TRBJ1-2; CDR3nt: TGCAGCGTCCACCCCGACACCGGCGGTAACTATGGCTACACCTTC; CDR3aa: CSVHPDTGGNYGYTF
abundance: NA; v_gene: TRBV5-1; d_gene: TRBD2; j_gene: TRBJ2-7; CDR3nt: TGCGCCAGCAGCTTGGGAGCGGGGCCCTCCTACGAGCAGTACTTC; CDR3aa: CASSLGAGPSYEQYF
abundance: NA; v_gene: TRBV5-4; d_gene: TRBD1; j_gene: TRBJ2-2; CDR3nt: TGTGCCAGCAGCTGGGACAGGGGGCACGGGGAGCTGTTTTTT; CDR3aa: CASSWDRGHGELFF
abundance: NA; v_gene: TRBV5-4; d_gene: NA; j_gene: TRBJ2-7; CDR3nt: TGTGCCAGCAGCCTGGGGGGGACAACCTCCTACGAGCAGTACTTC; CDR3aa: CASSLGGTTSYEQYF
abundance: NA; v_gene: TRBV11-2; d_gene: TRBD1; j_gene: TRBJ1-5; CDR3nt: TGTGCCAGCAGCGAACAGGGGGCAAATCAGCCCCAGCATTTT; CDR3aa: CASSEQGANQPQHF
abundance: once; v_gene: TRBV28; d_gene: NA; j_gene: TRBJ2-3; CDR3nt: TGTGCCAGCGGAACGAGGATTAGTGGAGATACGCAGTATTTT; CDR3aa: CASGTRISGDTQYF
abundance: NA; v_gene: TRBV5-6; d_gene: NA; j_gene: TRBJ1-2; CDR3nt: TGTGCCAGCACTATCTTTGCTAACTATGGCTACACCTTC; CDR3aa: CASTIFANYGYTF
abundance: NA; v_gene: TRBV18; d_gene: NA; j_gene: TRBJ1-5; CDR3nt: TGTGCCAGCTCACGAGAAGGCAATCAGCCCCAGCATTTT; CDR3aa: CASSREGNQPQHF
abundance: NA; v_gene: TRBV7-9; d_gene: NA; j_gene: TRBJ1-1; CDR3nt: TGTGCCAGCACGGACGTCATGAACACTGAAGCTTTCTTT; CDR3aa: CASTDVMNTEAFF
abundance: once; v_gene: TRBV28; d_gene: TRBD1; j_gene: TRBJ2-5; CDR3nt: TGTGCCAGCAGTCAAAGGGACAGCGGTGAAGAGACCCAGTACTTC; CDR3aa: CASSQRDSGEETQYF
abundance: once; v_gene: TRBV28; d_gene: TRBD1; j_gene: TRBJ2-7; CDR3nt: TGTGCCAGCAGTCCCTCAGGGGCAGGGGGCTTCTACGAGCAGTACTTC; CDR3aa: CASSPSGAGGFYEQYF
abundance: NA; v_gene: TRBV11-2; d_gene: NA; j_gene: TRBJ1-4; CDR3nt: TGTGCCAGCAGGTTAGGCAGGTTCATTAATGAAAAACTGTTTTTT; CDR3aa: CASRLGRFINEKLFF
abundance: NA; v_gene: TRBV7-2; d_gene: TRBD1; j_gene: TRBJ1-5; CDR3nt: TGTGCCAGCAGCGCTGGACAGGATTTGGCCCAGCATTTT; CDR3aa: CASSAGQDLAQHF
abundance: NA; v_gene: TRBV6-6; d_gene: TRBD1; j_gene: TRBJ1-3; CDR3nt: TGTGCCAGCAGTCCCTCGGGGACAGAAAACACCATATATTTT; CDR3aa: CASSPSGTENTIYF
abundance: NA; v_gene: TRBV4-2; d_gene: NA; j_gene: TRBJ2-7; CDR3nt: TGTGCCAGCAGCCAAGATAAGGGAGTTAAGGGTGGGTACGAGCAGTACTTC; CDR3aa: CASSQDKGVKGGYEQYF
abundance: NA; v_gene: TRBV6-1; d_gene: NA; j_gene: TRBJ1-5; CDR3nt: TGTGCCAGCAGTGGTGGGGGTAATCAGCCCCAGCATTTT; CDR3aa: CASSGGGNQPQHF
abundance: NA; v_gene: TRBV5-4; d_gene: NA; j_gene: TRBJ2-3; CDR3nt: TGTGCCAGCAGCTTATTCTGGGACACTTCCACAGATACGCAGTATTTT; CDR3aa: CASSLFWDTSTDTQYF
abundance: NA; v_gene: TRBV7-9; d_gene: NA; j_gene: TRBJ2-1; CDR3nt: TGTGCCAGCAGCTCGTGGACTTCCCCCGCGGACAATGAGCAGTTCTTC; CDR3aa: CASSSWTSPADNEQFF
abundance: NA; v_gene: TRBV4-1; d_gene: NA; j_gene: TRBJ2-3; CDR3nt: TGCGCCAGCAGCCCGATACACACAGATACGCAGTATTTT; CDR3aa: CASSPIHTDTQYF
abundance: NA; v_gene: TRBV11-3; d_gene: NA; j_gene: TRBJ2-5; CDR3nt: TGTGCCAGCAGCTTAGGGGGCCAAGAGACCCAGTACTTC; CDR3aa: CASSLGGQETQYF
abundance: NA; v_gene: TRBV27; d_gene: TRBD1; j_gene: TRBJ1-2; CDR3nt: TGTGCCAGCAGGCGGACAGGCCAGAACTATGGCTACACCTTC; CDR3aa: CASRRTGQNYGYTF
abundance: few; v_gene: TRBV9; d_gene: TRBD1; j_gene: TRBJ2-5; CDR3nt: TGTGCCAGCAGCGTAGGGGACAGGGACCAAGAGACCCAGTACTTC; CDR3aa: CASSVGDRDQETQYF
abundance: NA; v_gene: TRBV28; d_gene: NA; j_gene: TRBJ1-1; CDR3nt: TGTGCCAGCAGCCCAGGGCGGGAGAACACTGAAGCTTTCTTT; CDR3aa: CASSPGRENTEAFF
abundance: NA; v_gene: TRBV5-1; d_gene: NA; j_gene: TRBJ2-7; CDR3nt: TGCGCCAGCAGCTTGGCGGAAGCAGGGCTGCACGAGCAGTACTTC; CDR3aa: CASSLAEAGLHEQYF
abundance: NA; v_gene: TRBV5-6; d_gene: NA; j_gene: TRBJ2-1; CDR3nt: TGTGCCAGCAGCGCCGGGCGGGGTAGGAAGAATGAGCAGTTCTTC; CDR3aa: CASSAGRGRKNEQFF
abundance: once; v_gene: TRBV28; d_gene: NA; j_gene: TRBJ1-3; CDR3nt: TGTGCCAGCAGTTTAGGGGGCTACGGAAACACCATATATTTT; CDR3aa: CASSLGGYGNTIYF
abundance: NA; v_gene: TRBV2; d_gene: NA; j_gene: TRBJ1-3; CDR3nt: TGTGCCAGCAGTCCTGGGGACCCGGGCCCCAACACCATATATTTT; CDR3aa: CASSPGDPGPNTIYF
abundance: NA; v_gene: TRBV18; d_gene: NA; j_gene: TRBJ2-5; CDR3nt: TGTGCCAGCTCACCACAGGGACGTACCCAAGAGACCCAGTACTTC; CDR3aa: CASSPQGRTQETQYF
abundance: NA; v_gene: TRBV18; d_gene: TRBD1; j_gene: TRBJ1-2; CDR3nt: TGTGCCAGCTCACTGGAGGACAGGGGGCCGGGCTATGGCTACACCTTC; CDR3aa: CASSLEDRGPGYGYTF
abundance: NA; v_gene: TRBV6-1; d_gene: NA; j_gene: TRBJ2-1; CDR3nt: TGTGCCAGCAGTGACGTAAGAAAGGATGAGCAGTTCTTC; CDR3aa: CASSDVRKDEQFF
abundance: NA; v_gene: TRBV5-1; d_gene: NA; j_gene: TRBJ1-1; CDR3nt: TGCGCCAGCAGCTTGCCGGGATGGGACACTGAAGCTTTCTTT; CDR3aa: CASSLPGWDTEAFF
abundance: NA; v_gene: TRBV7-2; d_gene: TRBD2; j_gene: TRBJ2-1; CDR3nt: TGTGCCAGCAGCAAAAAAGCGGGATTGACCTACAATGAGCAGTTCTTC; CDR3aa: CASSKKAGLTYNEQFF
abundance: NA; v_gene: TRBV11-3; d_gene: NA; j_gene: TRBJ2-1; CDR3nt: TGTGCCAGCAGCTTAGGAGCAGGAACACACAATGAGCAGTTCTTC; CDR3aa: CASSLGAGTHNEQFF